This T cell receptor beta chain was identified during a study of T-cell memory formation after mild COVID-19. The V end lost 2 bases, the J end lost 4 bases, and 12 bases lay between the germline ends. The CDR3 has 15 residues. Germline V gives CDR1 SGHTA, CDR2 FQGNSA. TCRdb fed the 5' RACE reads into MiXCR, producing one record per CDR3 protein. The data show 400,000 to 500,000 distinct CDR3 sequences, with 15% to 25% seen just once and about 8.8% held by the top ten. Broader study findings: CD4+ contracting clones were mainly CM and EM; CD8+ ones, EMRA.

The sample holds a few counts of this clonotype. Its cognate antigen is unknown. What was sequenced was PBMCs or a T cell subset sorted from them (not recorded which). The V call is TRBV7-2, the J call TRBJ2-1; D may match TRBD1 or TRBD2 (6 bases each). This TCR was recovered from an adult woman who had mild COVID-19 (a few samples of this study predate the infection). Cell type and time point are not known. CDR3 nucleotide sequence: TGTGCCAGCAGCTTACCGGGGGCCAGTTACAATGAGCAGTTCTTC. Encoded protein: CASSLPGASYNEQFF. The full variable domain, rest sourced from reference TRBV7-2 and TRBJ2-1, is GAGVSQSPSNKVTEKGKDVELRCDPISGHTALYWYRQSLGQGLEFLIYFQGNSAPDKSGLPSDRFSAERTGGSVSTLTIQRTQQEDSAVYLCASSLPGASYNEQFFGPGTRLTVL.